A selection of T cell receptor beta chains follows, all from one sample in a study of vaccination and CD4 T cells after COVID-19. One entry per CDR3 protein, called by TCRdb with MiXCR from the PCR reads. The sample yields under 25,000 distinct CDR3 sequences, under 45% seen once. No cognate antigen is known for these TCRs. The specimen sequenced was cultured CD4+ T cells from blood. The receptor source for this set is a human donor with COVID-19. Each CDR3 is given without its conserved first and last residue.

v_call cdr3_aa
TRBV6-1 ASGGTKNTGELF
TRBV6-5 ASSYTSGKETQY
TRBV2 ASSGRGGSNQPQH
TRBV7-8 ASSFIAETQY
TRBV28 ASSAGGAILYEQY
TRBV7-2 ASSLANRVNEKLF
TRBV11-1 ASSPAGLQETQY
TRBV7-2 ASSLGEFGNQPQH
TRBV11-3 ASSLYPGQTEAF
TRBV20-1 SATITSGGPADTQY
TRBV19 ASSIFSDFNYGYT
TRBV7-8 ASSFLDRVDQPQH
TRBV12-3/TRBV12-4 ASSTLGHQD
TRBV7-2 ASSLQGWTGNTIY
TRBV20-1 SAGTPTSAKETQY
TRBV12-3/TRBV12-4 ASSPNYGYT
TRBV29-1 SVTGSQEKLF
TRBV27 ASSWAQGTEAF
TRBV21-1 ASSNRGKGQNTGELF
TRBV24-1 ATSDIPGTGKVQTQY
TRBV12-5 ASGLHGQRVNLNTEAF
TRBV12-3/TRBV12-4 ASSQATDTQY
TRBV7-2 ASSLEAGEAETQY
TRBV7-8 ASSPITGGGGYT
TRBV20-1 SAGARMGNSPLH
TRBV5-5 ASSIGTVYGYT
TRBV20-1 SARQGAYQPQH
TRBV7-8 ASSLAGHGNYNSPLH
TRBV6-1 ASSEGVGGLTDTQY
TRBV6-1 ASSTGTGYGYT
TRBV2 AKGTDNQPQH
TRBV30 AWSAQENQPQH
TRBV19 ASSTGTLTNQPQH
TRBV15 ATSIPSTYEQY
TRBV7-2 ASSLDSGLEAF
TRBV6-5 ASSYYSTGGRVTEAF
TRBV20-1 SASWSGGGGAYEQY
TRBV7-8 ASSLASGGRFSQPQH
TRBV11-3 ASSQGLAGLETQY
TRBV20-1 SARDYGGSSGNTIY
TRBV6-1 ASNRTGFVEKLF
TRBV20-1 TGLAGGSSTDTQY